A selection of T cell receptor beta chains follows, all from one sample in a study of CD8 T cells in ankylosing spondylitis. Via MiXCR, TCRdb re-called the 5' RACE reads, giving one row per CDR3 protein. The data show about 330,000 distinct CDR3 sequences, roughly 8% seen once. Specimen: blood, either unsorted or a sorted T cell fraction (not recorded which). These receptors originate from a male donor with ankylosing spondylitis. CDR3s leave out the opening cysteine and the closing phenylalanine or tryptophan.

j_gene,len,v_gene,CDR3aa
TRBJ2-1,13,TRBV9,ASSVVEGGYNEQF
TRBJ2-7,11,TRBV29-1,SVVAGEGYEQY
TRBJ2-1,13,TRBV11-2,ASSLQGFPYNEQF
TRBJ1-6,13,TRBV5-4,ASSLEAGENSPLH
TRBJ2-2,15,TRBV15,ATSGGVGQGARGELF
TRBJ2-4,11,TRBV2,ASMVPSGSIQY
TRBJ1-5,14,TRBV19,ASSIFPNRGNQPQH
TRBJ2-3,18,TRBV5-1,ASSLEGLAGGSPSTDTQY
TRBJ2-3,14,TRBV18,ASSPLGEVGTDTQY
TRBJ2-6,13,TRBV9,ASSVTGSGANVLT
TRBJ1-1,12,TRBV7-3,ASSPRAWDTEAF
TRBJ2-7,13,TRBV7-3,ASSLGGSPIYEQY
TRBJ2-5,12,TRBV15,ATSRGPPYETQY
TRBJ2-3,11,TRBV7-9,ASSRLRADTQY
TRBJ1-4,14,TRBV3-1,ASSQDWDSSRKGLF
TRBJ2-7,12,TRBV11-3,ASSLEVASYEQY
TRBJ1-2,12,TRBV29-1,SVVDNPSLPGYT
TRBJ2-1,11,TRBV11-3,ASSPGAPNEQF
TRBJ2-5,12,TRBV6-5,ASSYSGTQETQY
TRBJ1-5,11,TRBV12-3/TRBV12-4,ASRGTGNQPQH
TRBJ2-7,12,TRBV15,ATSRSGRLNEQY
TRBJ2-1,14,TRBV10-3,AINKRTSGSLSEQF
TRBJ2-3,18,TRBV6-2/TRBV6-3,ASRPWGFKAGGRGSDTQY
TRBJ2-1,10,TRBV9,ASSVVGDEQF
TRBJ2-1,13,TRBV5-1,ASSSGRIAHNEQF
TRBJ2-7,13,TRBV4-1,ASSHQPDRSYEQY
TRBJ1-4,13,TRBV27,ASSSRMENKEKLF
TRBJ2-3,13,TRBV28,ASSSVGGRRDTQY
TRBJ2-7,12,TRBV14,ASSVTSNSYEQY
TRBJ2-7,10,TRBV29-1,SAQTDSYEQY
TRBJ1-1,11,TRBV11-2,ASSLLWGSEAF
TRBJ1-2,12,TRBV9,ASSITGDVYGYT
TRBJ2-1,12,TRBV6-2/TRBV6-3,ASSRRSSFNEQF
TRBJ1-6,12,TRBV12-3/TRBV12-4,ASSKGAGNSPLH
TRBJ2-5,13,TRBV20-1,SASWLAGVGETQY
TRBJ2-3,14,TRBV4-2,ASSQEGREGTDTQY
TRBJ2-7,12,TRBV4-2,ASSQGGASYEQY
TRBJ2-7,10,TRBV7-9,ASSPIGGEQY
TRBJ2-7,12,TRBV2,ASQGLAGVREQY
TRBJ2-5,12,TRBV20-1,SARDTGRRETQY
TRBJ2-7,13,TRBV10-1,ASSESAGAVYEQY
TRBJ2-2,12,TRBV3-1,ASSHAYNTGELF
TRBJ2-7,12,TRBV15,ATSRGGIAYEQY
TRBJ2-7,14,TRBV20-1,SARVVRGGLYHEQY
TRBJ2-1,9,TRBV7-9,ASRSRDIGF
TRBJ2-1,13,TRBV3-1,ASSLNAGGYNEQF
TRBJ1-5,12,TRBV2,ASSDPDNYQPQH
TRBJ2-1,14,TRBV7-9,ASSLVNMPGGNEQF
TRBJ2-3,13,TRBV4-2,ASREDPGRTDTQY
TRBJ1-3,14,TRBV4-3,ASSQDQGTLGNTIY
TRBJ2-7,12,TRBV2,ASRLAGHSYEQY
TRBJ2-2,20,TRBV6-2/TRBV6-3,ASSYSHFPGLAGGPNTGELF
TRBJ1-1,13,TRBV5-1,ASSWTATPSAEAF